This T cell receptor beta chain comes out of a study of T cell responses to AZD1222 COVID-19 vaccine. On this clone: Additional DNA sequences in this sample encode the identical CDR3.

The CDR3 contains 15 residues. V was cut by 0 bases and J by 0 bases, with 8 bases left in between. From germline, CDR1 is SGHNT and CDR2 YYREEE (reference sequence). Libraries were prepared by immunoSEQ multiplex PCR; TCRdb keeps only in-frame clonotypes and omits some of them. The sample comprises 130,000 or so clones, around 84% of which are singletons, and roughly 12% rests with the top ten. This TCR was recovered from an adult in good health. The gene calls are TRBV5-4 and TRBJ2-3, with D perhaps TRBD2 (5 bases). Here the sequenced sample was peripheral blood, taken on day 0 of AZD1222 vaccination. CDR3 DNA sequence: TGTGCCAGCAGCTTGGGCGGAGGTAGCACAGATACGCAGTATTTT. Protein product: CASSLGGGSTDTQYF.